The 19 T cell receptor beta chains listed next were all sequenced from one sample in a study of cytomegalovirus exposure and HLA in healthy donors. The PCR employed 60 Vbeta primers together with 13 Jbeta primers. TCRdb's copy holds only in-frame clones and misses some; the assay was immunoSEQ multiplex PCR. Among roughly 100,000 clones listed, around four fifths were seen once. The sequenced sample was PBMCs. These receptors were taken from a man in his forties in good health and CMV-seronegative.

The chain links TRBV20-1 to TRBJ2-7, with D perhaps matching TRBD1 (5 bases). V was trimmed by 6 bases and J by 2 bases, leaving 8 bases between them. Germline values: CDR1 DFQATT, CDR2 SNEGSKA (reference sequence). The CDR3 has 11 amino acids. The CDR3 spells CSAGLPYEQYF. CDR3 coding DNA: TGCAGTGCGGGGCTGCCCTACGAGCAGTACTTC.

This chain connects TRBV5-1 to TRBJ2-2; 12 nucleotides line up with TRBD2. Germline assignment: CDR1 SGHRS and CDR2 YFSETQ. The CDR3 is 15 amino acids. Trimming removed 1 base from V and 6 bases from J; junction bases left unmatched: 1. The CDR3 loop reads CASSLLAGGPGELFF. CDR3 in DNA: TGCGCCAGCAGCTTGCTAGCGGGGGGGCCCGGGGAGCTGTTTTTT.

This sequence joins TRBV4-1 and TRBJ2-1; no reliable D call. Trimming took 0 bases from V and 6 from J, leaving 6 bases between them. CDR3 length: 13 amino acids. Germline V CDR1 and CDR2: MGHRA, YSYEKL. The CDR3 protein is CASSQESRNEQFF. The CDR3, as DNA: TGCGCCAGCAGCCAAGAGTCCCGCAATGAGCAGTTCTTC.

The V gene is TRBV5-8, the J gene TRBJ2-3; no clear D gene. The V end lost 4 bases, the J end lost 0 bases, and 6 bases lay between the germline ends. There are 13 residues in the CDR3. CDR1 is SGHTS, CDR2 YDEGEE, per germline. This CDR3 reads CASSLRSTDTQYF. Written as DNA, the CDR3 is TGTGCCAGCAGCCTCCGGAGCACAGATACGCAGTATTTT.

The genes are TRBV14 and TRBJ1-4; 7 bases agree with TRBD1. The CDR3 contains 16 residues. The V gene's germline CDR1 is SGHDN and CDR2 FVKESK. J was trimmed by 6 bases and V by 1 base; bases with no gene match: 8. The CDR3 region is CASSQVHRGGDEKLFF. The CDR3 region has the DNA TGTGCCAGCAGCCAAGTCCACAGGGGAGGCGATGAAAAACTGTTTTTT.

This chain uses TRBV19 with TRBJ1-2, with TRBD1 matching over 7 bases. CDR1 and CDR2 from the germline V gene are LNHDA and SQIVND (reference sequence). The CDR3 runs to 14 residues. With V trimmed by 7 bases and J by 5 bases, 10 bases remained unmatched. CDR3 amino acids: CASTFQVTGYGYTF. For the CDR3, the DNA is TGTGCCAGTACTTTTCAGGTGACAGGGTATGGCTACACCTTC.

CDR3 sequence (DNA): TGTGCCAGTAGTATAGACTCTGTGCGGGGCCAAGAGACCCAGTACTTC. Translation: CASSIDSVRGQETQYF. V is TRBV19 and J is TRBJ2-5; a weak D match, TRBD2 (6 bases). The germline V gene encodes CDR1 LNHDA and CDR2 SQIVND (reference sequence). V lost 0 bases and J lost 1, with 12 bases in between. CDR3 size: 16 residues.

The rearrangement uses TRBV19 and TRBJ2-1; 7 positions agree with TRBD2. CDR1 is LNHDA and CDR2 is SQIVND in the germline V gene (reference sequence). J lost 4 bases, V lost 3 bases, and 3 bases had no gene match. The CDR3 loop spans 14 amino acids. The CDR3 sequence is CASSIGGGYNEQFF. The CDR3 coding sequence is TGTGCCAGTAGTATTGGGGGGGGGTACAATGAGCAGTTCTTC.

The chain joins TRBV9 to TRBJ2-5; the match to TRBD2 covers 11 bases. Trimming took 0 bases from V and 5 from J; bases not matched to a gene: 9. Germline V CDR1 and CDR2: SGDLS, YYNGEE. CDR3 length: 17 residues. The CDR3 sequence is CASSVEGSGGAGETQYF. The CDR3 DNA sequence: TGTGCCAGCAGCGTAGAGGGTAGCGGGGGGGCCGGGGAGACCCAGTACTTC.

The V and J genes are TRBV19 and TRBJ1-5; 9 nucleotides match TRBD1. CDR3 length: 15 amino acids. Looked up from germline, CDR1 is LNHDA and CDR2 is SQIVND (reference sequence). V lost 9 bases and J lost 1; bases outside the gene matches: 7. The CDR3 bases are TGTGCCAGCTGGACAGGGGCGCCCAGCAATCAGCCCCAGCATTTT. Translating gives CASWTGAPSNQPQHF. The full variable domain, its missing parts supplied by reference TRBV19 and TRBJ1-5, is DGGITQSPKYLFRKEGQNVTLSCEQNLNHDAMYWYRQDPGQGLRLIYYSQIVNDFQKGDIAEGYSVSREKKESFPLTVTSAQKNPTAFYLCASWTGAPSNQPQHFGDGTRLSIL.

V gene TRBV2 combines with J gene TRBJ2-3; D possibly corresponds to TRBD1 (7 bases). Germline-derived CDR1 and CDR2 are SNHLY and FYNNEI. Trimming left V 4 bases short and J 2 bases short, with 16 bases between. This CDR3 has 16 residues. The CDR3 protein is CASSGRGPGSTDTQYF. CDR3 in DNA: TGTGCCAGCAGTGGGAGGGGGCCGGGGTCCACAGATACGCAGTATTTT.

The V and J genes are TRBV9 and TRBJ1-2, with a possible D match to TRBD1 (6 bases). The germline gives CDR1 SGDLS, CDR2 YYNGEE. CDR3 length: 14 residues. The V end was cut by 0 bases, the J end by 4 bases, with 10 bases between. This chain's CDR3 is CASSVAGTSYGYTF. The CDR3 DNA reads as TGTGCCAGCAGCGTAGCTGGGACATCCTATGGCTACACCTTC.

CDR3 residues: CASISDRANTEAFF. For the CDR3, the DNA is TGTGCCAGCATATCGGACAGGGCGAACACTGAAGCTTTCTTT. The J gene is TRBJ1-1, the V gene TRBV2, with 8 bases aligning to TRBD1. CDR1 is SNHLY and CDR2 is FYNNEI in the germline V gene. V was clipped by 7 bases and J by 1 base; unmatched bases: 5. The CDR3 loop spans 14 amino acids.

The chain carries TRBV18 and TRBJ2-3, with 11 bases identical to TRBD2. The V and J ends lost 4 bases and 4 bases, in that order; junction bases with no gene match: 7. There are 16 residues in the CDR3. Germline V gene data show CDR1 as KGHSH and CDR2 as LQKENI. The chain's CDR3 is CASSRVGLAVADTQYF. The CDR3 DNA reads TGTGCCAGCTCACGGGTGGGACTAGCGGTCGCAGATACGCAGTATTTT.

This clone turned up a few times. The same CDR3 arises from other DNA sequences in this sample as well. The CDR3 sequence: CASSAVTGGTEAFF. CDR3 DNA sequence: TGTGCCAGCAGCGCAGTAACAGGGGGGACTGAAGCTTTCTTT. The chain is built from TRBV9 and TRBJ1-1; 8 bases line up with TRBD1. Losses at the gene ends were 3 bases for V and 5 bases for J; bases not matched to a gene: 6. Germline V gene sequence: CDR1 SGDLS, CDR2 YYNGEE. CDR3 length equals 14 residues. The whole variable domain, filled in from reference TRBV9 and TRBJ1-1, reads DSGVTQTPKHLITATGQRVTLRCSPRSGDLSVYWYQQSLDQGLQFLIQYYNGEERAKGNILERFSAQQFPDLHSELNLSSLELGDSALYFCASSAVTGGTEAFFGQGTRLTVV.

The CDR3 sequence: CASSIGQSFSTDTQYF. The CDR3 DNA is TGTGCCAGCAGTATCGGACAGTCGTTTAGCACAGATACGCAGTATTTT. The rearrangement joins TRBV7-9 to TRBJ2-3; possibly TRBD1 for D (6 bases). The CDR3 has 16 amino acids. V was pared by 6 bases and J by 0 bases, with 16 bases between. Per germline, CDR1 SEHNR and CDR2 FQNEAQ (reference sequence).

The chain carries TRBV30 and TRBJ1-2, with 10 positions matching TRBD1. The CDR3 length is 13 residues. The germline gives CDR1 GTSNPN, CDR2 SVGIG (reference sequence). Trimming took 1 base from V and 6 from J; bases not matched to a gene: 2. The CDR3 protein is CAWSDGTGDGYTF. CDR3 coding DNA: TGTGCCTGGAGTGACGGGACAGGGGATGGCTACACCTTC.

The chain links TRBV9 to TRBJ2-5, with D perhaps matching TRBD2 (7 bases). Trimming removed 4 bases at V and 7 bases at J, with 17 bases between. The length of the CDR3 is 14 residues. Per germline, CDR1 SGDLS and CDR2 YYNGEE. The CDR3 DNA reads TGTGCCAGCAGCCTTCTGGGGGGGCTAGGGACCCAGTACTTC. This encodes CASSLLGGLGTQYF.

V is TRBV19 and J is TRBJ1-2, with D hard to call. CDR3 length equals 14 residues. Trimming stripped 2 bases from V and 4 bases from J, with 11 bases between. Germline V CDR1 and CDR2: LNHDA, SQIVND (reference sequence). For the CDR3, the DNA is TGTGCCAGTAGTATATGGTCATCGGGCTATGGCTACACCTTC. Protein: CASSIWSSGYGYTF.